The entry that follows covers one T cell receptor beta chain sequence. Its antigen is not known. TCRdb keeps only in-frame clones here, not all; method: immunoSEQ multiplex PCR. In the table there are over 120,000 clones, about 93% of which are singletons. Germline loops: CDR1 ENHRY, CDR2 SYGVKD. V trimming: 4 bases; J trimming: 2 bases; junction bases outside the gene matches: 9. The CDR3 consists of 16 residues. This entry is derived from a study of T cell responses to AZD1222 COVID-19 vaccine. Study findings and constraints: Only a handful of AZD1222 recipients, roughly 6 in all, had baseline seropositivity. Breadth and depth of Spike-specific TCRs rose after two AZD1222 doses. Clonal diversity was possibly underestimated; the donors were predominantly white British and more often female. Sampling that yielded the repertoires occurred only after the peak T cell response.

The genes are TRBV10-3 and TRBJ2-7; TRBD1 aligns across 9 bases. The sequencing here drew on peripheral blood, taken on day 0 of AZD1222 vaccination. This receptor was taken from an adult in good health. CDR3 nucleotides: TGTGCCATCAGTGGGGGACGGGACAGGGAAGCCTACGAGCAGTACTTC. It codes for CAISGGRDREAYEQYF.